Sequencing of this T cell receptor (beta chain) was carried out in a study of T cells in Graves' hyperthyroidism and ophthalmopathy. Stable Graves' hyperthyroidism meant no ophthalmopathy progression within 18 months. Subjects aged 18 to 65 presented with newly diagnosed hyperthyroidism of less than 2 months' duration. Study-wide points: For ophthalmopathy, model prediction preceded onset by a median about 6.2 months. Blood also held most thyroid clonotypes expanded beyond 0.001.

The CDR3 contains 15 residues. Looked up from germline, CDR1 is MRHNA and CDR2 is SNTAGT. V lost 1 base, J lost 5 bases, and 7 bases stayed unmatched. Regions amplified from RNA transcripts were the TCR beta CDR3 regions. A set of HTBI primers served as the primers for a first-round RT-PCR of the TCR CDR3. TCRdb recomputed calls from the multiplex PCR reads with MiXCR, one row per CDR3 protein. The profile covers over 200,000 distinct CDR3 sequences, with 17% appearing a single time and roughly 53% taken by the ten largest. About this clonotype itself: Its antigen is not known.

This clonotype was sampled from a man aged 50-60 years with Graves' hyperthyroidism. The sample taken for sequencing was blood. The genes are TRBV6-4 and TRBJ2-5; 7 nucleotides align to TRBD2. For the CDR3, the DNA is TGTGCCAGCAGTGACTTAGCGGGTAGGAGTGAGACCCAGTACTTC. It translates to CASSDLAGRSETQYF.